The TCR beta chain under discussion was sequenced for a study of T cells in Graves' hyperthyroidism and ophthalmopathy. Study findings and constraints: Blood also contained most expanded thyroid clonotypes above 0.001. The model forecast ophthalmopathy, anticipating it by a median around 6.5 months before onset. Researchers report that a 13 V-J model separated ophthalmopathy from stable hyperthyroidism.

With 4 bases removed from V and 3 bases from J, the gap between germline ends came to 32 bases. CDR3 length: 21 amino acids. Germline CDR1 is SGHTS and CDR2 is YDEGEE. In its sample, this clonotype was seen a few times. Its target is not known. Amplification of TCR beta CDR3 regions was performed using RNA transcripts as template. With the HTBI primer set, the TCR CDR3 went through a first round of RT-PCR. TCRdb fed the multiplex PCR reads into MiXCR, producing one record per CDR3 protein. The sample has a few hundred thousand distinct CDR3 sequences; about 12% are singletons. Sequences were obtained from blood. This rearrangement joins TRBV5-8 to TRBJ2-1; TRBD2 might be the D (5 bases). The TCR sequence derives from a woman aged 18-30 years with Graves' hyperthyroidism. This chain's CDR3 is CASSLVLASLLGGQSYNEQFF. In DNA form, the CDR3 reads TGTGCCAGCAGCCTTGTCCTAGCAAGTCTCCTCGGTGGCCAAAGCTACAATGAGCAGTTCTTC.